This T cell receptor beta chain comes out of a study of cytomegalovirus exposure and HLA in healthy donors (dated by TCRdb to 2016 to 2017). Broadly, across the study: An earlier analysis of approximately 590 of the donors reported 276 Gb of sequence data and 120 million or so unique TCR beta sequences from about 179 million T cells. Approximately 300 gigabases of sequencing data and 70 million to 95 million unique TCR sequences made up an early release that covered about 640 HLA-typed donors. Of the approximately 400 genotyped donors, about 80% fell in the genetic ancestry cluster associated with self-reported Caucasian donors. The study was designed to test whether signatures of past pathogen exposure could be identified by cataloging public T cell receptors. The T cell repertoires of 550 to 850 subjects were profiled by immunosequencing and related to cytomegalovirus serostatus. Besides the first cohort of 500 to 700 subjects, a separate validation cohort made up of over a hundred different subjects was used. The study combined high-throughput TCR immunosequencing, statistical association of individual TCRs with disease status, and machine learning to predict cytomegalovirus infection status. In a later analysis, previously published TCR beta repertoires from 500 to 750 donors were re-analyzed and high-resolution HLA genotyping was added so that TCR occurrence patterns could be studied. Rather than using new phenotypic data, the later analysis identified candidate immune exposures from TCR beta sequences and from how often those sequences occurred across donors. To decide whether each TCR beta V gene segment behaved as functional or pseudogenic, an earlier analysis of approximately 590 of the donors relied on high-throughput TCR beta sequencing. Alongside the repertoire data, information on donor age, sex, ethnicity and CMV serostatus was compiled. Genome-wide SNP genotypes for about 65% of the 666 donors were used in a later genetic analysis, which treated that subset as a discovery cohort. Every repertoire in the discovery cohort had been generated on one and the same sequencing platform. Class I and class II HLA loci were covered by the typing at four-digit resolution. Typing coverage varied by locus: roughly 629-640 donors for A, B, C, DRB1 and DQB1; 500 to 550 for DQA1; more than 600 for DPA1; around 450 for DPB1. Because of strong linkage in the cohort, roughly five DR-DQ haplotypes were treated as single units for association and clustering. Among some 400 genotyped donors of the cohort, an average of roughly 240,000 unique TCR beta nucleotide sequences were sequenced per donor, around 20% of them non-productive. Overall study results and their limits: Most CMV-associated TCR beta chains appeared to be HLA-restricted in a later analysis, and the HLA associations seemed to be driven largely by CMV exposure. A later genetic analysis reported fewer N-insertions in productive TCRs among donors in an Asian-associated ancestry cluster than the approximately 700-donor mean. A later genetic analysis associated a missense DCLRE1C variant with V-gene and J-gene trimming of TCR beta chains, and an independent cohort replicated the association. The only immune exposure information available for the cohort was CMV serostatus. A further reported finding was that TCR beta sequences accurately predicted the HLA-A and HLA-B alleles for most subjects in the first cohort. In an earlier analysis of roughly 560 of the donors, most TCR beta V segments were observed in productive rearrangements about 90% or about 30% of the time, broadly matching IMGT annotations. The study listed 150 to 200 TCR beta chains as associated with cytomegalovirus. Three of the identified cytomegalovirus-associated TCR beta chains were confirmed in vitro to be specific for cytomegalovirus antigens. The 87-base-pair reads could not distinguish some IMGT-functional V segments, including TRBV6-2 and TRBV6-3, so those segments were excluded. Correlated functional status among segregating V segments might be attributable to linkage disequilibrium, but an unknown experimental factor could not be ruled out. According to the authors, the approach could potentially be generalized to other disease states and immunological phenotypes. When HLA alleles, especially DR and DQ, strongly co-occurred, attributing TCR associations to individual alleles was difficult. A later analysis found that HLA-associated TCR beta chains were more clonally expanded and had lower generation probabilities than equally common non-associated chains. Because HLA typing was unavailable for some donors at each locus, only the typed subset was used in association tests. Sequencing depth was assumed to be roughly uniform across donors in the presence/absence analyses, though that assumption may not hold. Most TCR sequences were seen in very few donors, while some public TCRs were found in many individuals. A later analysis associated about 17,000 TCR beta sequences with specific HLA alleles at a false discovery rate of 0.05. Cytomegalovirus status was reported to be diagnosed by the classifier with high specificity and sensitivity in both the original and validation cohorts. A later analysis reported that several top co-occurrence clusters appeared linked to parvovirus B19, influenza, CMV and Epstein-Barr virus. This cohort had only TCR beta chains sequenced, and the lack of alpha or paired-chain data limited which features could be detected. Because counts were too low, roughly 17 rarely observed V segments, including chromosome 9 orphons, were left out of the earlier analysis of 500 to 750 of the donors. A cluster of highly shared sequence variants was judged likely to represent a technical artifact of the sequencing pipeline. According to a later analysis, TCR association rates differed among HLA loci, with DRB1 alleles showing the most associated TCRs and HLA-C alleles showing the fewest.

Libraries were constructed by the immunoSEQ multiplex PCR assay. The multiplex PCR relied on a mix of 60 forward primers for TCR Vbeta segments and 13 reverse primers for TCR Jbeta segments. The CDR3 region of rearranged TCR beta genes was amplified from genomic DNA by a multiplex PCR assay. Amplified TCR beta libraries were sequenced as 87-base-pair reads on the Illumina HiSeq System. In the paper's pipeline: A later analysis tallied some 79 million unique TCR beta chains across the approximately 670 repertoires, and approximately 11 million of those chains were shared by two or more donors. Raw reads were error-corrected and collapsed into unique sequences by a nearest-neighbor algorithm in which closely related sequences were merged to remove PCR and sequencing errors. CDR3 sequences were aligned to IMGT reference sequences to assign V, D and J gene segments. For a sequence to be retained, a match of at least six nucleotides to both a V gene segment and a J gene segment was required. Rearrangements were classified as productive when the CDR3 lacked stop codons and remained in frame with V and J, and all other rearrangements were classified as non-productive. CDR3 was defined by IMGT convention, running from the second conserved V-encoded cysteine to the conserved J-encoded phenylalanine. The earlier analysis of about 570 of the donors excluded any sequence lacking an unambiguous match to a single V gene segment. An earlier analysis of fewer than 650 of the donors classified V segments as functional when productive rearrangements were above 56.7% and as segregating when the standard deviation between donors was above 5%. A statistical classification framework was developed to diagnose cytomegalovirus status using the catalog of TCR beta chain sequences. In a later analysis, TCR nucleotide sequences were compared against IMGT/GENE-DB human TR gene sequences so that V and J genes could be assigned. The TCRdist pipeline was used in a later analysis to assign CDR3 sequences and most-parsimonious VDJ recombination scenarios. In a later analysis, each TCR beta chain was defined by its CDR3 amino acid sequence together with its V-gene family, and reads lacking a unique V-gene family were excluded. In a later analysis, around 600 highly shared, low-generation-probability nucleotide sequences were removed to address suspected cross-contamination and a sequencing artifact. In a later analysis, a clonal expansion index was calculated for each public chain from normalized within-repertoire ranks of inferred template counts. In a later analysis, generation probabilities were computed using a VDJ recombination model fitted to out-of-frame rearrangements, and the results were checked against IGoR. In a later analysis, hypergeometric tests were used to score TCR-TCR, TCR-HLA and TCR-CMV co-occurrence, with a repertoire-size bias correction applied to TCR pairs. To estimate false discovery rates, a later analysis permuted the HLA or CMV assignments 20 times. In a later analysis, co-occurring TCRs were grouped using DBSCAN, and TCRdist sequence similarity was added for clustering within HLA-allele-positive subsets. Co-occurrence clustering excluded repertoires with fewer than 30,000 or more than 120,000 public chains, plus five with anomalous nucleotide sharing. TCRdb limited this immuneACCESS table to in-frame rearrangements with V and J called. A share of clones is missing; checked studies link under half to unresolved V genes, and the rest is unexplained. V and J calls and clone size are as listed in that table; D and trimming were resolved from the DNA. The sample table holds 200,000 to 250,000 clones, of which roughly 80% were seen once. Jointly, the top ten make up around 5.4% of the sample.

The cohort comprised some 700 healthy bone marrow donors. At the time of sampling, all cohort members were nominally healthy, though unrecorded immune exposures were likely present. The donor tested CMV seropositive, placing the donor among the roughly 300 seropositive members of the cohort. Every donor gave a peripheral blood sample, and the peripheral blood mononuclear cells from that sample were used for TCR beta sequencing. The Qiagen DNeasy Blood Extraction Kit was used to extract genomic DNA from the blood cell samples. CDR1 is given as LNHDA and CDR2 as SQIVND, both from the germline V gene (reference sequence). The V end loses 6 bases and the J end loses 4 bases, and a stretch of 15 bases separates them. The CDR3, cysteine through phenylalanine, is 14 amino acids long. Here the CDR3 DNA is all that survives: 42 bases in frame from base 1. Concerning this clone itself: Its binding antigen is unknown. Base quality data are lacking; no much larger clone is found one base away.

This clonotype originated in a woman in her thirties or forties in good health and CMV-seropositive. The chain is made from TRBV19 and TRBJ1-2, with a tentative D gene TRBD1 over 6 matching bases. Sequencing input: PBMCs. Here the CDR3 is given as CASRGAGYFYGYTF. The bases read TGTGCCAGTAGGGGGGCAGGCTATTTCTATGGCTACACCTTC.